Detailed here is one T cell receptor (beta chain). Its antigen has not been determined. Base quality data are lacking; no much larger clone is found one base away. CDR1 GTSNPN and CDR2 SVGIG are derived from the germline V gene (reference sequence). The CDR3 holds 15 amino acids from the cysteine to the phenylalanine. The sequence is cut down to CDR3 DNA, 45 bases in frame from base 1. V trim: 1 base; J trim: 9 bases; unmatched bases: 11. The record originates from a study of control samples from healthy donors and cancer patients (TCRdb year 2020). Library preparation was by the immunoSEQ multiplex PCR assay. TCRdb limited this immuneACCESS table to in-frame rearrangements with V and J called. A share of clones is missing; checked studies link under half to unresolved V genes, and the rest is unexplained. A total of 110,000 to 150,000 clones appear in this sample, about nine tenths of them only once. Together, the top ten hold over 4% of the sample.

Recombination joined TRBV30 with TRBJ2-5, with TRBD1 matching 10 junction bases. This TCR was recovered from a man younger than 45 in good health. Sequencing was performed on blood. The nucleotide sequence is TGTGCCTGGAGTGGCGGGGGGACAGGGGTGTGGGCCCAGTACTTC. This codes for CAWSGGGTGVWAQYF.